This entry concerns a single T cell receptor beta chain. What it recognizes is unknown. The data belong to a study of T cell responses to AZD1222 COVID-19 vaccine. Study-wide points: Repertoire samples came only from after the peak T cell response.

TCRdb's table, derived via immunoSEQ multiplex PCR, lists solely in-frame clones and lacks some. The repertoire holds 130,000 or so clones, with 85% to 90% as singletons. Germline CDR1 is SGHAT and CDR2 is FQNNGV. V shed 1 base and J shed 1 base, with 1 base lying between them. The CDR3 totals 12 residues. This rearrangement joins TRBV11-2 to TRBJ2-5; D unresolved. The sample was peripheral blood, taken on day 0 of MenACWY control vaccination. The TCR sequence derives from an adult in good health. The CDR3 region is CASSLVQETQYF. The CDR3 DNA sequence: TGTGCCAGCAGCTTAGTCCAAGAGACCCAGTACTTC. The variable domain in full, with the rest retrieved from reference TRBV11-2 and TRBJ2-5, is EAGVAQSPRYKIIEKRQSVAFWCNPISGHATLYWYQQILGQGPKLLIQFQNNGVVDDSQLPKDRFSAERLKGVDSTLKIQPAKLEDSAVYLCASSLVQETQYFGPGTRLLVL.